Sequencing of this T cell receptor beta chain was carried out in a study of CD8 T cells in ankylosing spondylitis. The V end was cut by 5 bases, the J end by 7 bases, with 9 bases between. Germline CDR1 SQVTM, CDR2 ANQGSEA. The CDR3 covers 11 residues. General observations from the study: Some of these motif variants have turned up before, in reports on reactive arthritis synovial fluid and blood. Several highly homologous variants made up a TCR beta motif that seemed to typify ankylosing spondylitis blood. Reported data indicate significant enrichment of disease-linked clones within matched ankylosing spondylitis synovial fluid.

Making the TCR beta libraries involved quantitative 5'-RACE with molecular barcodes. TCRdb passed the 5' RACE reads through MiXCR, listing each CDR3 protein once. The sample records 200,000 to 300,000 distinct CDR3 sequences, roughly 8.6% being singletons. This clonotype appeared many times. Antigen specificity is unknown. This rearrangement joins TRBV29-1 to TRBJ2-1; D call uncertain. The material sequenced was blood, either unsorted or a sorted T cell fraction (not recorded which). The receptor was derived from a male donor with ankylosing spondylitis or in good health (not recorded which). CDR3 DNA: TGCAGCGTTCGACGCGAGAATGAGCAGTTCTTC. Its protein is CSVRRENEQFF.